The 26 T cell receptor beta chains below were found in one sample sequenced in a study of blood T cells in healthy people across ages. A sample-barcoded 5' primer and a J-beta primer mix were used in a second PCR of roughly 7 to 11 cycles. TCRdb re-called the 5' RACE reads with MiXCR, one entry per CDR3 protein. The data show about 640,000 distinct CDR3 sequences, with under 70% seen just once and 30% to 40% held by the top ten. Sequencing was carried out using blood. Receptor source: a man in his sixties in good health.

The chain employs TRBV10-3 and TRBJ2-5; D gene uncertain. Germline V lookup: CDR1 ENHRY, CDR2 SYGVKD. This CDR3 is 13 amino acids long. V was cut by 3 bases and J by 4 bases, with 9 bases left in between. DNA for the CDR3: TGTGCCATCAGTGACAAAGGGCCAGAGACCCAGTACTTC. Protein: CAISDKGPETQYF.

The rearrangement joins TRBV20-1 to TRBJ2-7; 7 bases line up with TRBD1. Germline V gene sequence: CDR1 DFQATT, CDR2 SNEGSKA (reference sequence). The CDR3 covers 17 residues. V shed 3 bases and J 1 base; nucleotides not matched to a gene: 15. CDR3 region: CSARALGAGGTSYEQYF. The CDR3, as DNA: TGCAGTGCTAGGGCTTTGGGGGCAGGGGGAACATCCTACGAGCAGTACTTC.

The chain recombines TRBV20-1 with TRBJ2-4; 7 bases match TRBD2. Germline V lookup: CDR1 DFQATT, CDR2 SNEGSKA (reference sequence). V shed 3 bases, J shed 4 bases, and the junction held 6 bases outside the gene matches. The CDR3 sequence is 14 residues long. This CDR3 reads CSASGAGVKNIQYF. As DNA, the CDR3 is TGCAGTGCTAGTGGCGCGGGGGTGAAAAACATTCAGTACTTC.

The rearrangement links TRBV7-2 to TRBJ2-5; D is unresolved. CDR1 and CDR2 from the germline V gene are SGHTA and FQGNSA. CDR3 length equals 13 residues. The germline V and J ends were trimmed by 3 bases and 2 bases, with 7 bases remaining between them. CDR3 amino acids: CASSFQLQETQYF. CDR3 nucleotides: TGTGCCAGCAGCTTCCAACTACAAGAGACCCAGTACTTC.

This chain joins TRBV12-3 or TRBV12-4 and TRBJ2-1; 9 bases map to TRBD1. The CDR3 totals 14 residues. V dropped 6 bases and J dropped 6; count of bases not matched to a gene: 6. CDR3 nucleotide sequence: TGTGCCAGCAGATCCGAGACAGGGGGCAATGAGCAGTTCTTC. Amino acids: CASRSETGGNEQFF.

This clonotype was recorded once. The chain links TRBV11-2 to TRBJ2-4, with D perhaps assigned TRBD1 or TRBD2 (6 bases each). The CDR3 consists of 17 residues. CDR1 SGHAT and CDR2 FQNNGV come from the germline V gene. Trimming removed 8 bases at V and 7 bases at J, with 27 bases between. The CDR3 sequence: CASRRYGSKGGGNIQYF. CDR3 coding DNA: TGTGCCAGCCGACGCTACGGGTCAAAGGGGGGAGGTAACATTCAGTACTTC. Looking up the rest from reference TRBV11-2 and TRBJ2-4 gives the full variable domain: EAGVAQSPRYKIIEKRQSVAFWCNPISGHATLYWYQQILGQGPKLLIQFQNNGVVDDSQLPKDRFSAERLKGVDSTLKIQPAKLEDSAVYLCASRRYGSKGGGNIQYFGAGTRLSVL.

V and J are TRBV12-3 or TRBV12-4 and TRBJ2-4; D is possibly TRBD2 (5 bases). The ends were cut back, 2 bases at V and 8 bases at J, with 10 bases in the middle. CDR3 length: 13 amino acids. In DNA form, the CDR3 reads TGTGCCAGCAGTTTAAGGGAGATGGACATTCAGTACTTC. Residues: CASSLREMDIQYF.

Of note for this clonotype: This could be a read error, since a much larger clone is one nucleotide away. V and J are TRBV7-9 and TRBJ2-5, with 7 nucleotides matching TRBD1. Germline-derived CDR1 and CDR2 are SEHNR and FQNEAQ (reference sequence). This CDR3 spans 12 amino acids. CDR3 residues: CPSSSLGGGQYF. The CDR3 bases are TGTCCCAGCAGCTCGCTAGGGGGCGGGCAGTACTTC.

The table lists this clonotype with a count of one. The rearrangement uses TRBV6-2 or TRBV6-3 and TRBJ1-2; 10 bases fit TRBD1. The V gene's germline CDR1 is MNHEY and CDR2 SVGEGT. The CDR3 loop spans 15 amino acids. Trimming removed 5 bases from V and 8 bases from J; junction bases left unmatched: 11. The CDR3 is CASSKGMGTGVGYTF. In nucleotides, the CDR3 is TGTGCCAGCAGTAAGGGGATGGGGACAGGGGTCGGCTACACCTTC.

The chain has TRBV20-1 and TRBJ2-4; TRBD1 might be the D (6 bases). V was shortened by 5 bases and J by 3 bases, with 17 bases between the two germline ends. The CDR3 totals 15 residues. Germline V gene sequence: CDR1 DFQATT, CDR2 SNEGSKA (reference sequence). The CDR3 nucleotides are TGCAGTGCTTCTTATACACAGGGTGGCAAAAACATTCAGTACTTC. It encodes CSASYTQGGKNIQYF.

Regarding this clonotype: Mismatch with germline at one junction end may stem from a read error. This sequence joins TRBV6-1 and TRBJ1-5; D is unclear. The germline V gene encodes CDR1 MNHNS and CDR2 SASEGT. The CDR3 is 14 amino acids. CDR3 sequence: CASKSDLSNRPQHF. The CDR3 DNA reads TGTGCCAGCAAGTCAGACCTTAGCAATCGGCCCCAGCATTTT.

This clonotype has a count of ten or more. The chain has TRBV6-2 or TRBV6-3 and TRBJ2-4; no clear D gene. There are 15 residues in the CDR3. Germline lookup yields CDR1 MNHEY and CDR2 SVGEGT. Trimming pared 2 bases from V and 0 bases from J, leaving 8 bases between. Here the CDR3 DNA reads TGTGCCAGCAGTTACGGGGTCCTAGCCAAAAACATTCAGTACTTC. This gives the protein CASSYGVLAKNIQYF.

The J gene is TRBJ2-1, the V gene TRBV29-1; 7 nucleotides align to TRBD1. Per the germline V gene, CDR1 is SQVTM and CDR2 is ANQGSEA. Trimming took 6 bases from V and 6 from J; bases not matched to a gene: 8. The CDR3 has 13 amino acids. The CDR3 loop is CSVSGQRSNEQFF. CDR3 DNA sequence: TGCAGCGTCTCGGGACAGCGGAGCAATGAGCAGTTCTTC.

This chain joins TRBV6-5 and TRBJ1-5; D is perhaps TRBD1 (6 bases). The V gene's germline CDR1 is MNHEY and CDR2 SVGAGI. This CDR3 has 14 residues. V was cut by 2 bases and J by 7 bases, with 12 bases left in between. The CDR3 region has the DNA TGTGCCAGCAGTTACGCAGGGGACGGACAGCCCCAGCATTTT. Its protein product is CASSYAGDGQPQHF.

The J gene is TRBJ2-5, the V gene TRBV4-1; the D gene could be TRBD1 or TRBD2 (5 bases each). Trimming stripped 1 base from V and 1 base from J, with 13 bases between. There are 16 residues in the CDR3. The germline V gene encodes CDR1 MGHRA and CDR2 YSYEKL. CDR3 in DNA: TGCGCCAGCAGCCAAGGAGGGTGGGGCCTCCAAGAGACCCAGTACTTC. As protein: CASSQGGWGLQETQYF.

This clonotype showed up just a few times. The chain carries TRBV7-2 and TRBJ2-5; D call uncertain. V was pared by 1 base and J by 2 bases, with 5 bases between. This CDR3 is built from 13 residues. CDR1 is SGHTA, CDR2 FQGNSA, per germline. The CDR3 DNA follows: TGTGCCAGCAGCTTAGTTAAGCAAGAGACCCAGTACTTC. Encoded protein: CASSLVKQETQYF. The variable domain in full, with the rest retrieved from reference TRBV7-2 and TRBJ2-5, is GAGVSQSPSNKVTEKGKDVELRCDPISGHTALYWYRQSLGQGLEFLIYFQGNSAPDKSGLPSDRFSAERTGGSVSTLTIQRTQQEDSAVYLCASSLVKQETQYFGPGTRLLVL.

This clonotype was picked up one time. V gene TRBV6-4 combines with J gene TRBJ1-5; 9 bases line up with TRBD1. V lost 0 bases to trimming and J lost 0 bases; unmatched junction nucleotides: 6. The CDR3 consists of 18 residues. From germline, CDR1 is MRHNA and CDR2 SNTAGT. CDR3 region: CASSDSKDRGSSNQPQHF. CDR3 DNA: TGTGCCAGCAGTGACTCGAAGGACAGGGGCTCTAGCAATCAGCCCCAGCATTTT.

The count of this clonotype is one. The chain has TRBV24-1 and TRBJ1-2; D gene unclear. V lost 3 bases and J lost 4, with 11 bases in between. CDR3 length: 14 residues. In germline, CDR1 is KGHDR, CDR2 SFDVKD. CDR3 residues: CATSDPGRTYGYTF. The CDR3 DNA reads as TGTGCCACCAGTGATCCCGGACGGACCTATGGCTACACCTTC.

This clonotype came up a few times. V usage is TRBV7-2 and J usage is TRBJ2-1; the match to TRBD2 covers 8 bases. Trimming at V came to 1 base and at J to 4 bases, leaving 9 bases not matched to a gene. The germline gives CDR1 SGHTA, CDR2 FQGNSA. CDR3 length equals 17 residues. The CDR3 DNA is TGTGCCAGCAGCTTAGTCCATGCCGGGGGGGGTTACAATGAGCAGTTCTTC. Translated: CASSLVHAGGGYNEQFF.

This clonotype appeared a few times. One junction end disagrees with the germline gene, perhaps due to a read error. This chain joins TRBV2 and TRBJ1-4; D is undetermined. The germline V gene has CDR1 SNHLY and CDR2 FYNNEI. The CDR3 totals 15 residues. The CDR3 is CASSEEGSANEKLFF. The CDR3 coding sequence is TGTGCCAGCAGCGAAGAAGGGTCGGCTAATGAAAAACTGTTTTTT.

This clonotype appeared a few times. The CDR3 coding sequence is TGCAGTCTACGCCCCGGACAAGCAGCTGAGACCCAGTACTTC. Its protein is CSLRPGQAAETQYF. The genes are TRBV20-1 and TRBJ2-5; a weak D match, TRBD1 (5 bases). The CDR3 loop spans 14 amino acids. V was clipped by 8 bases and J by 5 bases, with 21 bases between them. CDR1 is DFQATT, CDR2 SNEGSKA, per germline (reference sequence).

This clonotype was counted a few times. The rearrangement links TRBV5-1 to TRBJ2-2; the D call may be TRBD1 or TRBD2 (5 bases each). CDR1 is SGHRS, CDR2 YFSETQ, per germline. V shed 4 bases and J shed 4 bases, with 14 bases lying between them. The CDR3 loop spans 15 amino acids. CDR3: CASSTGTDRTGELFF. CDR3 sequence (DNA): TGCGCCAGCAGCACCGGGACGGACCGCACCGGGGAGCTGTTTTTT.

CDR3: CASSLTSGGASEQFF. CDR3 sequence (DNA): TGTGCCAGCAGCCTGACTAGCGGGGGGGCGTCTGAGCAGTTCTTC. This rearrangement joins TRBV11-2 to TRBJ2-1, with 14 bases identical to TRBD2. With 5 bases clipped from V and 9 bases from J, the junction kept 6 bases outside the gene matches. This CDR3 has 15 amino acids. Germline V gene data show CDR1 as SGHAT and CDR2 as FQNNGV. Drawing the rest from reference TRBV11-2 and TRBJ2-1, the complete variable domain is EAGVAQSPRYKIIEKRQSVAFWCNPISGHATLYWYQQILGQGPKLLIQFQNNGVVDDSQLPKDRFSAERLKGVDSTLKIQPAKLEDSAVYLCASSLTSGGASEQFFGPGTRLTVL.

This clonotype has more than one count but fewer than ten. The V call is TRBV20-1, the J call TRBJ2-3, with D maybe TRBD2 (7 bases). The CDR3 contains 15 residues. Germline values: CDR1 DFQATT, CDR2 SNEGSKA (reference sequence). V lost 2 bases and J lost 0, with 12 bases in between. For the CDR3, the DNA is TGCAGTGCTAGAAGGGGGGGGGTTAGCACAGATACGCAGTATTTT. This gives the protein CSARRGGVSTDTQYF.

This chain joins TRBV20-1 and TRBJ2-3, with 7 bases lining up with TRBD1. Germline V CDR1 and CDR2: DFQATT, SNEGSKA (reference sequence). The CDR3 length is 14 residues. Germline trimming cut 3 bases from V and 6 bases from J; bases unmatched to any gene: 9. The CDR3 nucleotides read TGCAGTGCTAGTTTTGACAGGGATCCGGATACGCAGTATTTT. Translated: CSASFDRDPDTQYF.

J is TRBJ2-7 and V is TRBV20-1; 10 bases line up with TRBD1. Germline V CDR1 and CDR2: DFQATT, SNEGSKA (reference sequence). CDR3 length: 14 amino acids. V shed 2 bases, J shed 5 bases, and the junction held 6 bases outside the gene matches. The CDR3 DNA is TGCAGTGCTAGATCCGGGACAGGGGAAGACGAGCAGTACGTC. Translation: CSARSGTGEDEQYV.